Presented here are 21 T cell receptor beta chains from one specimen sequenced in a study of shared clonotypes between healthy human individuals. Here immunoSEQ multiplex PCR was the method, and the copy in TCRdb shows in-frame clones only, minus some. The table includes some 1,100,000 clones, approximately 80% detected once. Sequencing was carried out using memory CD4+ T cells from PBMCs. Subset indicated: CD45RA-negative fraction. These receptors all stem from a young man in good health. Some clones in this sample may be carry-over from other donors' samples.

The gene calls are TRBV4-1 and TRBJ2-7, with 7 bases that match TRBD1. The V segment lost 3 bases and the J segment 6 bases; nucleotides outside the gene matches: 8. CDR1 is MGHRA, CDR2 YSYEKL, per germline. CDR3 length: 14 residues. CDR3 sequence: CASSHATGVGEQYF. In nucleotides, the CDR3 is TGCGCCAGCAGCCACGCCACAGGGGTCGGCGAGCAGTACTTC.

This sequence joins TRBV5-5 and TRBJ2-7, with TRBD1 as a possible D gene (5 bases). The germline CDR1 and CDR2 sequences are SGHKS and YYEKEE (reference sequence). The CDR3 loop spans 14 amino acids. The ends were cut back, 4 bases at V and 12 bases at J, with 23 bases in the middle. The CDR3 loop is CASSPQDFLPRGYF. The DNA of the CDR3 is TGTGCCAGCAGCCCACAGGATTTTCTCCCTCGAGGGTACTTC.

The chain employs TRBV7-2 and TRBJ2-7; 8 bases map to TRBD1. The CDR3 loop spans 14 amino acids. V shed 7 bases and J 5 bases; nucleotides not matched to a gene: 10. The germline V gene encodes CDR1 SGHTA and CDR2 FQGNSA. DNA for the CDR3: TGTGCCAGCAAAAGAGACAGGGGTTCCCACGAGCAGTACTTC. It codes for CASKRDRGSHEQYF. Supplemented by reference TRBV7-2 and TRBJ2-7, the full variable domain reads GAGVSQSPSNKVTEKGKDVELRCDPISGHTALYWYRQSLGQGLEFLIYFQGNSAPDKSGLPSDRFSAERTGGSVSTLTIQRTQQEDSAVYLCASKRDRGSHEQYFGPGTRLTVT.

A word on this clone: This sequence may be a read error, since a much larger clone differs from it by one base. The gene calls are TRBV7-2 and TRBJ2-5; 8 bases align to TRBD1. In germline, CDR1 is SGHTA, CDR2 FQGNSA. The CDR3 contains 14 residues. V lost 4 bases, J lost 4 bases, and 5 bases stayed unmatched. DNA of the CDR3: TGTGCCAGCAGCTCAGGACAGGGTGGAGAGACCCAGTACTTC. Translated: CASSSGQGGETQYF.

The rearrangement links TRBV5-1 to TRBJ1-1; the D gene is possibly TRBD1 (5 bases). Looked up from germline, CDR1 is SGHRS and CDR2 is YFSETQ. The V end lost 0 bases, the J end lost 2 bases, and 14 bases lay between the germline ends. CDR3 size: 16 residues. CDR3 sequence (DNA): TGCGCCAGCAGCTTGGGGCGGGTAGGGGATAACACTGAAGCTTTCTTT. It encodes CASSLGRVGDNTEAFF. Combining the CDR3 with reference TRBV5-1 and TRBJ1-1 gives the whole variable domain KAGVTQTPRYLIKTRGQQVTLSCSPISGHRSVSWYQQTPGQGLQFLFEYFSETQRNKGNFPGRFSGRQFSNSRSEMNVSTLELGDSALYLCASSLGRVGDNTEAFFGQGTRLTVV.

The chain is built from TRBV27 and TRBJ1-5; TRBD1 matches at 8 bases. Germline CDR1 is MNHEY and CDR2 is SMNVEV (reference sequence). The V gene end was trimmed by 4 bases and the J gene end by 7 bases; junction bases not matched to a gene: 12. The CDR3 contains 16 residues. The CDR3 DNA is TGTGCCAGCAGTTCTATATGGACACCAGGGGGCCAGCCCCAGCATTTT. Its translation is CASSSIWTPGGQPQHF.

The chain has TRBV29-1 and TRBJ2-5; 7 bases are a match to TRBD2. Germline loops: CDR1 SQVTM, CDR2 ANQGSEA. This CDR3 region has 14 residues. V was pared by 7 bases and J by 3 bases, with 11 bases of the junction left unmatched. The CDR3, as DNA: TGCAGCGCCACGGACTTTGCGGGGGAAGAGACCCAGTACTTC. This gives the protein CSATDFAGEETQYF.

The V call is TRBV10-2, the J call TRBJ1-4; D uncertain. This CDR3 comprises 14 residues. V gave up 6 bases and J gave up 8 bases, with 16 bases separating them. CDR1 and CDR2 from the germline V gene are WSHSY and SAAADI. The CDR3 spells CASRRTVPEEKLFF. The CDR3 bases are TGCGCCAGCAGGAGGACGGTGCCGGAAGAAAAACTGTTTTTT.

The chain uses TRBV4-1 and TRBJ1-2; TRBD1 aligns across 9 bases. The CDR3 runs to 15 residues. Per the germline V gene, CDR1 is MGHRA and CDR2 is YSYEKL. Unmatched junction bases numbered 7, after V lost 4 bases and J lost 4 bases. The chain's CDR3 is CASSRRQGEGYGYTF. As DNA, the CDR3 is TGCGCCAGCAGCCGACGACAGGGGGAGGGCTATGGCTACACCTTC.

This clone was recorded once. The CDR3 region has the DNA TGCAGCACTAGACAGTATAACACCGGGGAGCTGTTTTTT. It encodes CSTRQYNTGELFF. The chain combines TRBV29-1 with TRBJ2-2, with D perhaps being TRBD1 or TRBD2 (5 bases each). V dropped 8 bases and J dropped 2 bases, with 12 bases sitting between them. Germline CDR1 and CDR2: SQVTM and ANQGSEA. The CDR3 sequence is 13 residues long.

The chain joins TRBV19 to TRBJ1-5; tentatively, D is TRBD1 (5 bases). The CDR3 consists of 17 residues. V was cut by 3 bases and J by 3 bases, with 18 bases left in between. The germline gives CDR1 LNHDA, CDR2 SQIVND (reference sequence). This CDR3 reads CASSIHTGVLFNQPQHF. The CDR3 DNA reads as TGTGCCAGTAGTATCCATACAGGAGTCCTTTTCAATCAGCCCCAGCATTTT.

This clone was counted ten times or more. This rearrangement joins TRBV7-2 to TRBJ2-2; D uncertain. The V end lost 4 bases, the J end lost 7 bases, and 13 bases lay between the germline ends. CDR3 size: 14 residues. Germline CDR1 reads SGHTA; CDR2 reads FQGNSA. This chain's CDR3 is CASSSKGGGGELFF. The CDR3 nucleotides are TGTGCCAGCAGCTCAAAGGGCGGCGGCGGGGAGCTGTTTTTT.

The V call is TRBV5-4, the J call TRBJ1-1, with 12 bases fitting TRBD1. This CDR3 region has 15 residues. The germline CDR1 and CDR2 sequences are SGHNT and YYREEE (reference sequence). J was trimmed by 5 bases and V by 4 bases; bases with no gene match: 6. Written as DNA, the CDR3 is TGTGCCAGCAGCGGCGGGACAGGGGGCTATACTGAAGCTTTCTTT. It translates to CASSGGTGGYTEAFF.

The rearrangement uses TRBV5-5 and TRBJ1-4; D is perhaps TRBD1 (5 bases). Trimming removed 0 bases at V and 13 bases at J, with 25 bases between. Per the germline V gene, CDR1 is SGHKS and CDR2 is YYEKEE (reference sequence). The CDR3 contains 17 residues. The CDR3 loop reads CASSLGPPRPGGGRLFF. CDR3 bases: TGTGCCAGCAGCTTGGGCCCCCCGCGACCGGGCGGGGGTCGACTGTTTTTT.

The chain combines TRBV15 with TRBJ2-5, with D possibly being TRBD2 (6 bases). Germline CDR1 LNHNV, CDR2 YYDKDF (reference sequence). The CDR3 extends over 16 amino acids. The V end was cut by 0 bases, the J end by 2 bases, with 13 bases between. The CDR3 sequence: CATSRDPAGRQETQYF. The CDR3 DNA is TGTGCCACCAGCAGAGATCCGGCGGGGAGGCAAGAGACCCAGTACTTC.

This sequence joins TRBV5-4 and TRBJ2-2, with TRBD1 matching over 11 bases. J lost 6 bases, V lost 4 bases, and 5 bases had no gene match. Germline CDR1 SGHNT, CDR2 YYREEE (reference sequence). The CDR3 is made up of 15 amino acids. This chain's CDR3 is CASSPDRGRPGELFF. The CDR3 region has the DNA TGTGCCAGCAGCCCGGACAGGGGGCGGCCCGGGGAGCTGTTTTTT.

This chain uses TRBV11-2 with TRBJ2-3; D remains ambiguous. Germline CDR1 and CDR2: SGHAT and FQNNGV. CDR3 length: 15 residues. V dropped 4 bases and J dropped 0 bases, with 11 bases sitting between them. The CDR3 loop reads CASSSPGRSTDTQYF. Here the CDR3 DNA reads TGTGCCAGCAGCTCGCCCGGGCGTAGCACAGATACGCAGTATTTT.

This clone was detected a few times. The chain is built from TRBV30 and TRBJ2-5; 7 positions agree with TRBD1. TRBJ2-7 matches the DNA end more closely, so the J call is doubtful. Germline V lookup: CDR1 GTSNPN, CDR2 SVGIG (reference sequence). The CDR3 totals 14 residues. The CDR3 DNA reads TGTGCCTGGAGGCTACTCGACAGGGTCTACGAGCAGTACTTC. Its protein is CAWRLLDRVYEQYF.

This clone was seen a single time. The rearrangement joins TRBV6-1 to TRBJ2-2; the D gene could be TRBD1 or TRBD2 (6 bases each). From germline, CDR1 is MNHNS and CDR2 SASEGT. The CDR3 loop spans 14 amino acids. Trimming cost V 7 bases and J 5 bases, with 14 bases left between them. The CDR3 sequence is CASIGGRETGELFF. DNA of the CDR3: TGTGCCAGCATAGGGGGGCGTGAGACCGGGGAGCTGTTTTTT.

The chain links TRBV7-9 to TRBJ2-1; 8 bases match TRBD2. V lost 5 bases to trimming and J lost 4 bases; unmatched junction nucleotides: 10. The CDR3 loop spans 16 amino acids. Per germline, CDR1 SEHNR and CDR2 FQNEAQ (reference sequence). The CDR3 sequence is CASSPLLAGLYNEQFF. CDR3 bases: TGTGCCAGCAGCCCTCTTCTAGCGGGCCTATACAATGAGCAGTTCTTC.

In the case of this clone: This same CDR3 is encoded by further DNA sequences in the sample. The CDR3 reads CAWSADRGYGYTF. CDR3 nucleotides: TGTGCCTGGAGCGCGGACAGGGGATATGGCTACACCTTC. The J gene is TRBJ1-2, the V gene TRBV30; 9 bases are shared with TRBD1. V lost 3 bases, J lost 5 bases, and 4 bases stayed unmatched. Germline lookup yields CDR1 GTSNPN and CDR2 SVGIG (reference sequence). CDR3 size: 13 residues.